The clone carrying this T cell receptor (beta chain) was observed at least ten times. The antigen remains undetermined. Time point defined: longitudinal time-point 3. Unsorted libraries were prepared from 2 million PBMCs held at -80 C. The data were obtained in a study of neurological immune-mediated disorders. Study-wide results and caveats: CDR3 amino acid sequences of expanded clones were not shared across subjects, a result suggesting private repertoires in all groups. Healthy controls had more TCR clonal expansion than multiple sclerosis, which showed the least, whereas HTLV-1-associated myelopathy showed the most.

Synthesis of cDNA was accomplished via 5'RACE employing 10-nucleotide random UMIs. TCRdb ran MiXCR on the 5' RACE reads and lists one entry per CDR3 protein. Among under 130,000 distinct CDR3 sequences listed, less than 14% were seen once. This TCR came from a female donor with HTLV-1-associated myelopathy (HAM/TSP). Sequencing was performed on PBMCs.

Here the CDR3 reads CASPLDRGNQPQHF. For the CDR3, the DNA is TGTGCCAGCCCGTTGGACAGAGGCAATCAGCCCCAGCATTTT. V is TRBV25-1 and J is TRBJ1-5, with D perhaps TRBD1 (6 bases). With 8 bases removed from V and 2 bases from J, the gap between germline ends came to 13 bases. From germline, CDR1 is MGHDK and CDR2 SYGVNS. The CDR3 contains 14 residues. Full variable domain (remainder filled in from reference TRBV25-1 and TRBJ1-5): EADIYQTPRYLVIGTGKKITLECSQTMGHDKMYWYQQDPGMELHLIHYSYGVNSTEKGDLSSESTVSRIRTEHFPLTLESARPSHTSQYLCASPLDRGNQPQHFGDGTRLSIL.